In this sample, the clone carrying this TCR beta chain turned up many times. This specimen comes from a study of neurological immune-mediated disorders. Germline CDR1 reads DFQATT; CDR2 reads SNEGSKA (reference sequence). The CDR3 is 13 amino acids. V was pared by 2 bases and J by 5 bases, with 13 bases between. TCRdb reanalysed the 5' RACE reads using MiXCR and keeps one entry per CDR3 protein. This repertoire shows roughly 60,000 distinct CDR3 sequences, 2.5% found once; its top ten account for around 3%. The sequenced sample consisted of PBMCs. The receptor's source is a man between 50 and 59 years old with multiple sclerosis. The chain couples TRBV20-1 to TRBJ2-7, with D tentatively TRBD1 (5 bases). This CDR3 is CSARPGRTHEQYF. The CDR3 nucleotides read TGCAGTGCTAGACCAGGGCGGACCCACGAGCAGTACTTC.